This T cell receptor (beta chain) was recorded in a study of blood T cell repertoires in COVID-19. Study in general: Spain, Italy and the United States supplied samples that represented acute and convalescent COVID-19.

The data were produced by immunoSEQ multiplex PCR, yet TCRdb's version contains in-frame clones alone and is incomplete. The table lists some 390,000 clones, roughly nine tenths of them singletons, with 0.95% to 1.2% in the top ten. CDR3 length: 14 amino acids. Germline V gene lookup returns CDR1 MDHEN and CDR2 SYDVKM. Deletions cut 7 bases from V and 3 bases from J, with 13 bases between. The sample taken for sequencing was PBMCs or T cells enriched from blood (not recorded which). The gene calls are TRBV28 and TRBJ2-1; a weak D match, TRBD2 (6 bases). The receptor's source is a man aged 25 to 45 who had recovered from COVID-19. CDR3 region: CASIGGLYYNEQFF. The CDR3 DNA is TGTGCCAGCATCGGGGGATTGTACTACAATGAGCAGTTCTTC.